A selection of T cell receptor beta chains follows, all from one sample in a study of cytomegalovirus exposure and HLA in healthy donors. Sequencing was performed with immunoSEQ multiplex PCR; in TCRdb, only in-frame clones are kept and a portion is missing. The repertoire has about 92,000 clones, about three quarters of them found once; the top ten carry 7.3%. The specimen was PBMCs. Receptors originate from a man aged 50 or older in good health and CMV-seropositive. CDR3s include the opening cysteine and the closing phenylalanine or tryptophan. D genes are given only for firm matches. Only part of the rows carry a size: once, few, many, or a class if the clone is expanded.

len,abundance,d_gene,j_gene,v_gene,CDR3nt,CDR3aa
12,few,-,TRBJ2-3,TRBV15,TGTGCCACCAGCAGAGGTCTGGATACGCAGTATTTT,CATSRGLDTQYF
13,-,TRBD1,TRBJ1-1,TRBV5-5,TGTGCCAGCAGCTGGGAGAACAGGGGTCAAGCTTTCTTT,CASSWENRGQAFF
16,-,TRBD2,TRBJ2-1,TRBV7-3,TGTGCCAGCAGCTTACTGCCTAGCGGGGGAAGCGGTGAGCAGTTCTTC,CASSLLPSGGSGEQFF
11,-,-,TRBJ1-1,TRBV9,TGTGCCATCCGGACTAATCCTGAAGCTTTCTTT,CAIRTNPEAFF
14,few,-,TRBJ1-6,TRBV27,TGTGCCAGCAGCCCTGAGCAGGGGATATCACCCCTCCACTTT,CASSPEQGISPLHF
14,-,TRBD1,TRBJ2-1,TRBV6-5,TGTGCCAGCAGTTCTTGGACAGGCTACAATGAGCAGTTCTTC,CASSSWTGYNEQFF
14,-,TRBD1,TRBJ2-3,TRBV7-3,TGTGCCAGCAGCCCCGGACAGGGCACAGATACGCAGTATTTT,CASSPGQGTDTQYF
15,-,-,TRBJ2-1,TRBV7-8,TGTGCCAGCAGCTTAGAACTAGCCCCCTACAATGAGCAGTTCTTC,CASSLELAPYNEQFF
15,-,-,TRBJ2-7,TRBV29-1,TGCAGCGTGCGGGGCTCCAGCAGGGAAGCCTACGAGCAGTACTTC,CSVRGSSREAYEQYF
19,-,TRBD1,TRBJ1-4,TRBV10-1,TGCGCCAGCAGTGATAGGGGGCGCCTGGAGGATGCAACTAATGAAAAACTGTTTTTT,CASSDRGRLEDATNEKLFF
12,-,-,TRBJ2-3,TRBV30,TGTGCCTGGATGAAACTGGGGGCTACGCAGTATTTT,CAWMKLGATQYF
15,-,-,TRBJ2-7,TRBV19,TGTGCCAGTAGTCACTACTCCGACAGCCCCTACGAGCAGTACTTC,CASSHYSDSPYEQYF
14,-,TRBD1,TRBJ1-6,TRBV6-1,TGTGCCAGCAGGGGACAGGGTCGGAATTCACCCCTCCACTTT,CASRGQGRNSPLHF
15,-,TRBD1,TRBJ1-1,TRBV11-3,TGTGCCAGCAGCTTAGTTTCCGGACAGGGGGCTGAAGCTTTCTTT,CASSLVSGQGAEAFF
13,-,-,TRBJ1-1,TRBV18,TGTGCCAGCTCGTCGACGGGGAGCACTGAAGCTTTCTTT,CASSSTGSTEAFF